The present T cell receptor (beta chain) was sequenced within a study of shared clonotypes between healthy human individuals (dated by TCRdb to about 2020). Background for the entire study: The cohort comprised a couple of women and a few men aged 18 to 49 years. Per donor, three plates each were used for CD4 naive and CD4 memory, two for CD8 naive, and one for CD8 memory. To estimate repertoire size and how much clonotype sharing occurs between individuals, the study deeply sequenced the blood TCR repertoires of five or six healthy adults. To increase sequencing depth and limit assay-specific biases, different laboratories used diverse techniques to prepare libraries and sequence TCR repertoires. Leukapheresis yielded between about 0.94 and 8.9 billion PBMCs per donor.

CD8 naive samples were CD45RO-negative cells positively selected for CCR7, giving a CD45RA+CCR7+ population that excluded TemRA cells. The donors were healthy, HIV-negative adults with no recently reported acute infections or vaccinations. Only Caucasian adults living in Nashville, Tennessee, USA were represented among the donors. After blood collection by leukapheresis, PBMCs were isolated using Ficoll-Histopaque density gradient centrifugation and then cryopreserved in the vapor phase of liquid nitrogen. Purity and quantity of every magnetically sorted T cell population were checked by analytical flow cytometry. Each sorted fraction had its genomic DNA isolated and then quantified by UV absorbance on a Nanodrop 2000c. Broad study findings and their caveats: Estimated clonotype richness was generally larger for naive than for memory subsets. Sampling was restricted to blood, and TCR repertoires in tissues likely differ from the TCR repertoires found in blood. Based on pairwise subsampling, the degree of clonotype sharing among donors was expected to be affected by sequencing depth. Approximately 5% of naive CD4, around 3.6% of naive CD8, approximately 2.2% of memory CD4, and about 0.4% of memory CD8 clonotypes were shared across several donors. Compared with non-shared clonotypes, the clonotypes found in all four sorted-subset donors had higher generation probabilities. The genetic and exposure-history diversity represented was limited by the small number of donors. Incomplete sequencing was indicated by rarefaction of sorted-subset datasets, despite the large sequencing depth.

CDR1 MNHEY and CDR2 SMNVEV were looked up in the germline V gene (reference sequence). The CDR3 starts with the cysteine, ends with the phenylalanine, and has 15 residues. The only DNA kept is the CDR3, 45 bases in frame from the first base. V and J lose 3 bases and 6 bases, and a span of 18 bases separates them. TCR CDR3 regions were amplified from genomic DNA by multiplex PCR using the deep immunoSEQ assay. Genomic DNA extracted from each cell subset was distributed evenly over all wells of several immunoSEQ 96-well plates, and each plate served as one replicate. For sorted subsets, roughly 0.2 ug genomic DNA, equal to tens of thousands of T cell genomes, was loaded into each replicate PCR. Purified libraries were quantified with a Qubit 3.0 fluorometer, sized on a Bioanalyzer 2100, and re-quantified with the KAPA Library Quantification kit. Every immunoSEQ 96-well plate was sequenced on a separate single-read 150-cycle Illumina NextSeq 550 flow cell. Regarding the original processing steps: The immunoSEQ output contained only junctional sequences without quality scores, so filtering could not match that applied to full-length reads. Sequences were annotated with PyIR, a Python wrapper for IgBLAST v1.9, and V/J genes and CDR3 were assigned using IMGT germline references. Any read was removed if the V/J assignment was weak (E-value above 1e-6), the CDR3 was missing, or the read contained stop codons, out-of-frame junctions, or ambiguous translated residues. V3J clonotypes were defined by identical inferred V gene, J gene, and CDR3 amino acid sequence. The percentage overlap between two repertoires was calculated by dividing the number of shared unique clonotypes by the size of the smaller repertoire. Richness of each repertoire was evaluated using RTK rarefaction, the Chao1 estimator, and Recon v2.1 estimates of unobserved clonotypes. Generation probabilities for all TCRbeta clonotypes obtained by the gDNA method from four donors were computed using OLGA. This immuneACCESS table, as held by TCRdb, lists in-frame sequences with V and J called but not all clones. Of the missing ones, under half trace to an unresolved V gene in checked studies; the others have no known cause. V and J calls and clone size come straight from that table; D and trimming were deduced from the DNA. The sample data list roughly 590,000 clones, and 95% to 96% of these were observed just once. The ten largest clones take up 0.095% to 0.12% of the sample.

In regard to this clone: Its recognized antigen is unknown. No much larger clonotype is one base removed from it; base qualities were not supplied.

This receptor was identified in a woman aged 25-40 years in good health. Source material: naive CD8+ T cells sorted from blood. The cell subset or site label, as the study defines it: CD45RA+CCR7+. The rearranged chain carries TRBV27 and TRBJ2-7; 6 matching bases give a weak D call of TRBD2. In nucleotide form, the sequence is TGTGCCAGCAGTTTCGAGCCGTGGGGGGTCGGCGAGCAGTACTTC. This translates into CASSFEPWGVGEQYF.